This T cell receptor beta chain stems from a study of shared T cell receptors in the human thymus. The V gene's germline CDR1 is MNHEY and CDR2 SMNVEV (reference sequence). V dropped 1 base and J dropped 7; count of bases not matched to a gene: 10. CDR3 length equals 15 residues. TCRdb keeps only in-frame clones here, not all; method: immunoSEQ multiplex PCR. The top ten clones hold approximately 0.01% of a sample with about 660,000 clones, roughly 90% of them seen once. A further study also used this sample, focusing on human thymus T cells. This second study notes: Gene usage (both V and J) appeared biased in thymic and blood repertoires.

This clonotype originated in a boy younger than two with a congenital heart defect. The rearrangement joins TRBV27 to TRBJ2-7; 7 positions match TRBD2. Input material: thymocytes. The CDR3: CASSLYGGSGCEQYF. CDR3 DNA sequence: TGTGCCAGCAGTTTATATGGCGGGAGTGGGTGTGAGCAGTACTTC.